This is a list of T cell receptor beta chains from one sample in a study of response to subunit inactivated influenza vaccine. Using its own MiXCR run on the RT-PCR reads, TCRdb lists one record per CDR3 protein. The sample contains 530,000 or so distinct CDR3 sequences, 25% of which appear only once. The sample consisted of CD4+ T cells sorted from PBMCs, taken approximately 5 days after vaccination. Receptors were obtained from a man aged 50 to 59 who received an inactivated influenza vaccine. Each CDR3 is given with its conserved first and last residue. D genes are given only for firm matches. Size is omitted from some rows. Given values are once, few, many or a class for expanded clones.

size: few; V: TRBV28; J: TRBJ2-5; D: TRBD1; DNA: TGTGCCAGCAGGGGACCCGGGACAGGGGCTTTCGAGACCCAGTACTTC; CDR3: CASRGPGTGAFETQYF
size: -; V: TRBV6-1; J: TRBJ2-2; D: -; DNA: TGTGCCAGCAGGCCTCAGAACACCGGGGAGCTGTTTTTT; CDR3: CASRPQNTGELFF
size: few; V: TRBV12-3/TRBV12-4; J: TRBJ2-1; D: TRBD2; DNA: TGTGCCAGCAGTTTTTTTAGCGGGGATGAGCAGTTCTTC; CDR3: CASSFFSGDEQFF
size: -; V: TRBV12-3/TRBV12-4; J: TRBJ2-4; D: TRBD1; DNA: TGTGCCAGCAGTTTAAGGTACCGACAGGGGAACATTCAGTACTTC; CDR3: CASSLRYRQGNIQYF
size: few; V: TRBV19; J: TRBJ2-2; D: TRBD1; DNA: TGTGCCAGTAGTTTCCACCGGGACAGGAACACCGGGGAGCTGTTTTTT; CDR3: CASSFHRDRNTGELFF
size: -; V: TRBV5-5; J: TRBJ2-1; D: -; DNA: TGTGCCAGCGTACCTAGGGAACGGGGCGTGAAGGAGCAGTTCTTC; CDR3: CASVPRERGVKEQFF
size: -; V: TRBV5-1; J: TRBJ2-5; D: -; DNA: TGCGCCAGCAGCTTGGGCGGGACAGTCATTATCCAAGAGACCCAGTACTTC; CDR3: CASSLGGTVIIQETQYF
size: -; V: TRBV2; J: TRBJ1-4; D: -; DNA: TGTGCCAGCAGCCACCGGGGCCCAGGGGAAAAACTGTTTTTT; CDR3: CASSHRGPGEKLFF
size: -; V: TRBV28; J: TRBJ2-5; D: -; DNA: TGTGCCAGCAGTTTAACCAGGGCGGAGGGGGAGACCCAGTACTTC; CDR3: CASSLTRAEGETQYF
size: many; V: TRBV29-1; J: TRBJ2-1; D: -; DNA: TGCAGCGTCGCCGACCTCAAGGCTGAGCAGTTCTTC; CDR3: CSVADLKAEQFF
size: -; V: TRBV20-1; J: TRBJ2-6; D: TRBD1; DNA: TGCAGTGCTAGAAAACAGGGGATGGGGGCCAACGTCCTGACTTTC; CDR3: CSARKQGMGANVLTF
size: few; V: TRBV5-8; J: TRBJ2-2; D: TRBD2; DNA: TGTGCCAGCAGCTTGTCTATCAACAGTGCGGGGGCCGGGGAGCTGTTTTTT; CDR3: CASSLSINSAGAGELFF